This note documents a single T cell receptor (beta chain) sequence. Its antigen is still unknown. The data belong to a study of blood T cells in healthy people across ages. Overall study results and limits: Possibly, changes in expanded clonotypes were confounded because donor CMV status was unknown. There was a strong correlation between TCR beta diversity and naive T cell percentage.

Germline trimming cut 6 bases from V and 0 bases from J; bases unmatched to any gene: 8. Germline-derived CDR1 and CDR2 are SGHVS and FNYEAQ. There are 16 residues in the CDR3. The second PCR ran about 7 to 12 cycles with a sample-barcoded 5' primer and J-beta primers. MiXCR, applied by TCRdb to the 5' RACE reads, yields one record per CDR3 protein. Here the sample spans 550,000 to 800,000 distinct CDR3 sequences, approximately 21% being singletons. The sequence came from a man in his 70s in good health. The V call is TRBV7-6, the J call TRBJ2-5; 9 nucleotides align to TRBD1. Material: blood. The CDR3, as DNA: TGTGCCAGCAGGAAGACAGGGGGGAGCTACCAAGAGACCCAGTACTTC. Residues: CASRKTGGSYQETQYF.